Each of the 25 T cell receptor beta chains below was sequenced from the same sample in a study of blood T cell repertoires in COVID-19. Produced via immunoSEQ multiplex PCR; TCRdb's table is partial and in-frame only. The table lists a few hundred thousand clones, 75% to 85% of them singletons, with around 7.4% in the top ten. Sequenced material: PBMCs or T cells enriched from blood (not recorded which). These receptor sequences come from a middle-aged woman with acute COVID-19.

The chain combines TRBV3-1 (or the pseudogene TRBV3-2) with TRBJ1-5; TRBD1 is a possible D gene (5 bases). V lost 1 base and J lost 4, with 11 bases in between. The CDR3 sequence is 15 residues long. CDR1 LGHDT and CDR2 YNNKEL come from the germline V gene (reference sequence). CDR3 coding DNA: TGTGCCAGCAGCCAAGGGTTGGGGGGGAATCAGCCCCAGCATTTT. This encodes CASSQGLGGNQPQHF.

V is TRBV27 and J is TRBJ1-5; D perhaps matches TRBD1 (6 bases). Per the germline V gene, CDR1 is MNHEY and CDR2 is SMNVEV (reference sequence). The CDR3 spans 16 residues. V lost 2 bases, J lost 4 bases, and 15 bases lay in between. This CDR3 is CASSLAGALGNQPQHF. Written as DNA, the CDR3 is TGTGCCAGCAGTTTAGCGGGGGCGCTGGGGAATCAGCCCCAGCATTTT.

V and J are TRBV7-9 and TRBJ1-5; 9 nucleotides agree with TRBD1. This CDR3 has 14 residues. Unmatched junction bases numbered 5, after V lost 4 bases and J lost 7 bases. In germline, CDR1 is SEHNR, CDR2 FQNEAQ (reference sequence). Written as DNA, the CDR3 is TGTGCCAGCAGCTATGGACAGGGGTACCAGCCCCAGCATTTT. Amino acid sequence: CASSYGQGYQPQHF.

This rearrangement joins TRBV27 to TRBJ1-5, with D possibly matching TRBD1 (6 bases). The CDR3 covers 13 residues. The germline V gene has CDR1 MNHEY and CDR2 SMNVEV (reference sequence). Trimming removed 4 bases at V and 5 bases at J, with 9 bases between. The CDR3 spells CASSYREYQPQHF. CDR3 coding DNA: TGTGCCAGCAGTTACAGGGAGTATCAGCCCCAGCATTTT.

The J gene is TRBJ1-2, the V gene TRBV5-6; D ambiguous. The CDR3 has 14 amino acids. Trimming stripped 2 bases from V and 6 bases from J, with 14 bases between. Germline-derived CDR1 and CDR2 are SGHDT and YYEEEE. Here the CDR3 reads CASSFQAITDGYTF. CDR3 nucleotide sequence: TGTGCCAGCAGCTTTCAGGCGATCACGGATGGCTACACCTTC.

V is TRBV24-1 and J is TRBJ2-7; the match to TRBD1 covers 7 bases. Unmatched junction bases numbered 7, after V lost 12 bases and J lost 3 bases. Germline V gene sequence: CDR1 KGHDR, CDR2 SFDVKD. CDR3 length equals 12 residues. The DNA of the CDR3 is TGTGCCGCTAGTTCAGGGGGCTACGAGCAGTACTTC. As protein: CAASSGGYEQYF.

The chain recombines TRBV20-1 with TRBJ1-2; the D is unclear. Germline V gene sequence: CDR1 DFQATT, CDR2 SNEGSKA (reference sequence). CDR3 size: 11 residues. As DNA, the CDR3 is TGCGGAAACGGGGATAACTATGGCTACACCTTC. This codes for CGNGDNYGYTF.

This clone was seen a few times. The chain recombines TRBV2 with TRBJ1-2; D unclear. Trimming shortened V by 6 bases and J by 0 bases, and 11 bases separated the two germline ends. This CDR3 contains 14 residues. Germline loops: CDR1 SNHLY, CDR2 FYNNEI. The CDR3 nucleotides read TGTGCCAGCAGGCCCGACCGGGCTAACTATGGCTACACCTTC. Protein product: CASRPDRANYGYTF.

The chain couples TRBV7-9 to TRBJ1-5; D is ambiguous. V was cut by 3 bases and J by 5 bases, with 5 bases left in between. Germline CDR1 SEHNR, CDR2 FQNEAQ (reference sequence). The CDR3 extends over 12 amino acids. CDR3 region: CASSFTDQPQHF. CDR3 DNA sequence: TGTGCCAGCAGCTTCACTGATCAGCCCCAGCATTTT.

The gene calls are TRBV5-1 and TRBJ1-1; D might be TRBD1 (5 bases). Per germline, CDR1 SGHRS and CDR2 YFSETQ. V gave up 5 bases and J gave up 1 base, with 12 bases separating them. This CDR3 spans 14 amino acids. CDR3 loop: CASRPGTANTEAFF. The DNA for the CDR3 is TGCGCCAGCAGGCCCGGGACTGCGAACACTGAAGCTTTCTTT. The full variable domain, rest sourced from reference TRBV5-1 and TRBJ1-1, is KAGVTQTPRYLIKTRGQQVTLSCSPISGHRSVSWYQQTPGQGLQFLFEYFSETQRNKGNFPGRFSGRQFSNSRSEMNVSTLELGDSALYLCASRPGTANTEAFFGQGTRLTVV.

This chain links TRBV11-2 with TRBJ1-1; a weak D match, TRBD1 (5 bases). Germline V lookup: CDR1 SGHAT, CDR2 FQNNGV. V was cut by 4 bases and J by 10 bases, with 19 bases left in between. CDR3 length: 14 residues. CDR3 residues: CASSSEVAGGVAFF. As DNA, the CDR3 is TGTGCCAGCAGCTCGGAGGTTGCCGGAGGGGTAGCTTTCTTT.

V gene TRBV15 combines with J gene TRBJ2-1; weak D call: TRBD1 (5 bases). V was shortened by 3 bases and J by 15 bases, with 18 bases between the two germline ends. The length of the CDR3 is 13 residues. The V gene's germline CDR1 is LNHNV and CDR2 YYDKDF (reference sequence). The CDR3 region has the DNA TGTGCCACCAGCAGTCTCGACAGCTTCTCTCCGTTCTTC. Amino acid sequence: CATSSLDSFSPFF.

The chain couples TRBV28 to TRBJ1-1; TRBD1 matches at 11 bases. V trimming: 5 bases; J trimming: 3 bases; junction bases outside the gene matches: 5. Looked up from germline, CDR1 is MDHEN and CDR2 is SYDVKM. The CDR3 covers 15 residues. The CDR3 DNA reads as TGTGCCAGCAGTCAACCGGGACAGGGGGACACTGAAGCTTTCTTT. Translation: CASSQPGQGDTEAFF.

The rearrangement uses TRBV6-5 and TRBJ1-5; 8 positions match TRBD1. This CDR3 has 15 amino acids. Germline CDR1 and CDR2: MNHEY and SVGAGI. The J segment lost 6 bases and the V segment lost 6 bases, leaving 10 bases of the junction unmatched. The CDR3: CASRTTDRDGQPQHF. The CDR3 coding sequence is TGTGCCAGCAGGACAACGGACAGGGACGGTCAGCCCCAGCATTTT.

The rearrangement uses TRBV5-6 and TRBJ2-2; the match to TRBD1 covers 8 bases. V gave up 4 bases and J gave up 1 base; unmatched junction bases: 3. Germline V gives CDR1 SGHDT, CDR2 YYEEEE. The CDR3 consists of 15 residues. The CDR3: CASSADRGNTGELFF. The CDR3 DNA reads TGTGCCAGCAGCGCTGACAGGGGGAACACCGGGGAGCTGTTTTTT.

This chain links TRBV28 with TRBJ2-7; D might be TRBD2 (6 bases). Germline CDR1 reads MDHEN; CDR2 reads SYDVKM. V dropped 7 bases and J dropped 3 bases, with 16 bases sitting between them. The CDR3 runs 14 residues. This chain's CDR3 is CASINGGNDYEQYF. DNA for the CDR3: TGTGCCAGCATTAACGGGGGTAACGACTACGAGCAGTACTTC.

This clone was counted a few times. J is TRBJ2-1 and V is TRBV2; 11 nucleotides agree with TRBD2. V lost 4 bases, J lost 8 bases, and 7 bases stayed unmatched. CDR3 length: 15 amino acids. Germline V CDR1 and CDR2: SNHLY, FYNNEI. CDR3: CASSAGSGRGDEQFF. DNA for the CDR3: TGTGCCAGCAGTGCCGGTAGCGGGAGGGGGGATGAGCAGTTCTTC. The full variable domain, completed using reference TRBV2 and TRBJ2-1, is EPEVTQTPSHQVTQMGQEVILRCVPISNHLYFYWYRQILGQKVEFLVSFYNNEISEKSEIFDDQFSVERPDGSNFTLKIRSTKLEDSAMYFCASSAGSGRGDEQFFGPGTRLTVL.

This clone was seen a single time. The rearrangement uses TRBV5-4 and TRBJ2-1, with 14 bases lining up with TRBD2. Per germline, CDR1 SGHNT and CDR2 YYREEE (reference sequence). With V trimmed by 4 bases and J by 8 bases, 8 bases remained unmatched. The CDR3 contains 16 residues. CDR3 sequence: CASSQGLAGGVYEQFF. The CDR3 bases are TGTGCCAGCAGCCAAGGACTAGCGGGAGGTGTCTATGAGCAGTTCTTC.

J is TRBJ1-1 and V is TRBV5-1, with 8 bases lining up with TRBD1. Per the germline V gene, CDR1 is SGHRS and CDR2 is YFSETQ. This CDR3 region has 16 residues. J was trimmed by 4 bases and V by 4 bases; bases with no gene match: 12. This chain's CDR3 is CASSLRTGREGTEAFF. The CDR3 DNA follows: TGCGCCAGCAGCCTAAGGACAGGGCGTGAGGGCACTGAAGCTTTCTTT.

In its sample, this clone was seen a few times. This chain links TRBV5-1 with TRBJ2-4; tentative D call: TRBD2 (5 bases). The germline CDR1 and CDR2 sequences are SGHRS and YFSETQ. Trimming stripped 0 bases from V and 7 bases from J, with 14 bases between. There are 15 residues in the CDR3. Written as DNA, the CDR3 is TGCGCCAGCAGCTTGGGGGGAGCCAAAGGGAACATTCAGTACTTC. Its translation: CASSLGGAKGNIQYF.

This clone was recorded many times. The rearrangement uses TRBV9 and TRBJ1-4; 7 positions agree with TRBD1. Trimming at V came to 4 bases and at J to 8 bases, leaving 11 bases not matched to a gene. Looked up from germline, CDR1 is SGDLS and CDR2 is YYNGEE. The CDR3 covers 15 residues. This chain's CDR3 is CASSLGTAGGEKLFF. The CDR3 DNA sequence: TGTGCCAGCAGCCTGGGGACAGCTGGAGGGGAAAAACTGTTTTTT.

The chain recombines TRBV5-1 with TRBJ1-1, with D hard to call. The CDR3 has 15 amino acids. The V end was cut by 0 bases, the J end by 0 bases, with 9 bases between. The germline V gene encodes CDR1 SGHRS and CDR2 YFSETQ. In DNA form, the CDR3 reads TGCGCCAGCAGCTTGGCCAACGGTCTGAACACTGAAGCTTTCTTT. It encodes CASSLANGLNTEAFF.

The chain has TRBV5-4 and TRBJ2-5; D is perhaps TRBD2 (5 bases). The germline V and J ends were trimmed by 4 bases and 3 bases, with 10 bases remaining between them. This CDR3 is built from 13 residues. CDR1 is SGHNT and CDR2 is YYREEE in the germline V gene (reference sequence). The CDR3 is CASSLDGEETQYF. The DNA for the CDR3 is TGTGCCAGCAGCCTGGACGGGGAAGAGACCCAGTACTTC.

The DNA of the CDR3 is TGTGCCAGCAGTCGGGCCGGGACTTTAGCTAACTATGGCTACACCTTC. This encodes CASSRAGTLANYGYTF. The rearrangement uses TRBV27 and TRBJ1-2; TRBD1 is a possible D gene (5 bases). Germline CDR1 and CDR2: MNHEY and SMNVEV (reference sequence). CDR3 length: 16 residues. Between the trimmed V and J ends, which lost 5 bases and 0 bases, there was a span of 16 bases.

The CDR3 sequence is CASSAYMGALNQPQHF. In DNA form, the CDR3 reads TGTGCCAGCAGCGCATATATGGGGGCGTTAAATCAGCCCCAGCATTTT. This chain links TRBV11-2 with TRBJ1-5, with TRBD1 as a possible D gene (6 bases). The germline gives CDR1 SGHAT, CDR2 FQNNGV. The V end lost 5 bases, the J end lost 4 bases, and 18 bases lay between the germline ends. The CDR3 sequence is 16 residues long.